This note documents a single T cell receptor (beta chain) sequence. This table comes from immunoSEQ multiplex PCR, and its TCRdb copy is limited to in-frame clones, with some not included. The sample holds hundreds of thousands of clones; 96% are singletons and the top ten take approximately 0.06%. Trimming pared 5 bases from V and 0 bases from J, leaving 22 bases between. The CDR3 has 19 amino acids. CDR1 and CDR2 from the germline V gene are MNHEY and SMNVEV (reference sequence). The data belong to a study of shared clonotypes between healthy human individuals. The clonotype was recovered from a woman aged 25 to 45 in good health. This sequence joins TRBV27 and TRBJ1-4, with D perhaps TRBD1 (6 bases). The sequenced material came from naive CD4+ T cells sorted from blood. Described subset: CD45RA+ positively selected. In DNA, the CDR3 is TGTGCCAGCAGTCCAGTGGGGGGGCCTTCTCTTGCAACTAATGAAAAACTGTTTTTT. Its translation is CASSPVGGPSLATNEKLFF.